The rows below give T cell receptor beta chains drawn from one sample of a study of beta chain features in type 1 diabetes. Clones were read by immunoSEQ multiplex PCR, and TCRdb kept only the in-frame ones, dropping some. The data hold 250,000 or so clones, with roughly 20% observed a single time. Sequencing input: naive CD4+ T cells from blood. These receptors came from a woman aged 40-49 years with type 1 diabetes. Each CDR3 is given with its conserved first and last residue. Fields, in order: J gene, V gene, clone size, CDR3 protein. Not every row has a clone size; where given, it reads once, few, many or a size class.

j_gene: TRBJ2-5
v_gene: TRBV15
abundance: few
CDR3aa: CATSGLKGRPGTELETQYF

j_gene: TRBJ2-1
v_gene: TRBV9
abundance: few
CDR3aa: CASSVVGSSYNEQFF

j_gene: TRBJ2-7
v_gene: TRBV19
abundance: .
CDR3aa: CASRSGQGPSYEQYF

j_gene: TRBJ2-7
v_gene: TRBV9
abundance: .
CDR3aa: CASSRQVEAYEQYF

j_gene: TRBJ1-1
v_gene: TRBV9
abundance: .
CDR3aa: CASSVEPRNTEAFF

j_gene: TRBJ2-7
v_gene: TRBV5-1
abundance: .
CDR3aa: CASSDGTGPRDEQYF

j_gene: TRBJ1-1
v_gene: TRBV7-3
abundance: .
CDR3aa: CASSSGQRTEAFF

j_gene: TRBJ2-1
v_gene: TRBV2
abundance: few
CDR3aa: CASRFRDSLNEQFF

j_gene: TRBJ2-7
v_gene: TRBV4-3
abundance: .
CDR3aa: CASSQTHGGAYEQYF

j_gene: TRBJ1-1
v_gene: TRBV30
abundance: .
CDR3aa: CAWSQLPTEAFF

j_gene: TRBJ2-1
v_gene: TRBV6-5
abundance: .
CDR3aa: CATLSGSGAGEQFF

j_gene: TRBJ2-5
v_gene: TRBV7-2
abundance: .
CDR3aa: CASSPRSGGRGETQYF

j_gene: TRBJ2-5
v_gene: TRBV4-3
abundance: few
CDR3aa: CASSQDSGGLQETQYF

j_gene: TRBJ1-5
v_gene: TRBV6-1
abundance: .
CDR3aa: CASSEWWAKQPQHF

j_gene: TRBJ2-1
v_gene: TRBV29-1
abundance: .
CDR3aa: CSVARDRLSEGFF

j_gene: TRBJ2-5
v_gene: TRBV29-1
abundance: few
CDR3aa: CSAETRQNQETQYF

j_gene: TRBJ2-7
v_gene: TRBV7-2
abundance: .
CDR3aa: CASSLYQGYEQYF

j_gene: TRBJ2-5
v_gene: TRBV10-3
abundance: .
CDR3aa: CAISLERGRLETQYF

j_gene: TRBJ2-5
v_gene: TRBV10-3
abundance: .
CDR3aa: CAIAGTVREETQYF

j_gene: TRBJ2-3
v_gene: TRBV6-5
abundance: .
CDR3aa: CASSSPSGSRTDTQYF

j_gene: TRBJ1-1
v_gene: TRBV5-6
abundance: .
CDR3aa: CASSLVEWGGAFF

j_gene: TRBJ2-3
v_gene: TRBV28
abundance: few
CDR3aa: CATIRDTTDTQYF

j_gene: TRBJ2-2
v_gene: TRBV9
abundance: .
CDR3aa: CASNRQANTGELFF

j_gene: TRBJ2-1
v_gene: TRBV5-1
abundance: .
CDR3aa: CASSLRLAGAYNEQFF

j_gene: TRBJ1-2
v_gene: TRBV29-1
abundance: few
CDR3aa: CSITPTGEDYGYTF

j_gene: TRBJ1-5
v_gene: TRBV1
abundance: .
CDR3aa: CTSSQGRICNQPQHF

j_gene: TRBJ2-1
v_gene: TRBV6-5
abundance: few
CDR3aa: CASRSGVLYNEQFF

j_gene: TRBJ2-1
v_gene: TRBV5-1
abundance: .
CDR3aa: CASSLGGTVSSYNEQFF

j_gene: TRBJ1-2
v_gene: TRBV18
abundance: .
CDR3aa: CASSLDRDNYGYTF

j_gene: TRBJ2-7
v_gene: TRBV5-1
abundance: few
CDR3aa: CASSSQPTGTEQYF

j_gene: TRBJ1-1
v_gene: TRBV7-9
abundance: few
CDR3aa: CASSLVQWNTEAFF

j_gene: TRBJ1-4
v_gene: TRBV29-1
abundance: .
CDR3aa: CSGNTGGEKLFF

j_gene: TRBJ1-2
v_gene: TRBV5-1
abundance: few
CDR3aa: CASSLQDGLYGYTF

j_gene: TRBJ2-7
v_gene: TRBV29-1
abundance: few
CDR3aa: CSVIRTRPGSYEQYF

j_gene: TRBJ2-1
v_gene: TRBV4-2
abundance: once
CDR3aa: CASSPREQGGNEQFF

j_gene: TRBJ2-4
v_gene: TRBV28
abundance: .
CDR3aa: CASSPPVSKNIQYF

j_gene: TRBJ2-1
v_gene: TRBV28
abundance: .
CDR3aa: CASLPGVPLYNEQFF

j_gene: TRBJ1-4
v_gene: TRBV28
abundance: .
CDR3aa: CASRAGGSTNEKLFF

j_gene: TRBJ2-7
v_gene: TRBV27
abundance: few
CDR3aa: CASRRGSYEQYF

j_gene: TRBJ1-1
v_gene: TRBV5-1
abundance: .
CDR3aa: CASSLVQGRVTEAFF

j_gene: TRBJ1-1
v_gene: TRBV7-9
abundance: few
CDR3aa: CASSFTGITEAFF

j_gene: TRBJ1-2
v_gene: TRBV29-1
abundance: few
CDR3aa: CSVVSGDGYTF